This T cell receptor (beta chain) comes out of a study of a mutant IDH1 vaccine in newly diagnosed glioma. Background on the study: V12 occurred at week 35 and V13 at week 47.

Data came from immunoSEQ multiplex PCR; TCRdb stores just in-frame clones and leaves some out. The table lists tens of thousands of clones, roughly 76% of them singletons. Time point: week 35, safety follow-up. With topical imiquimod, each dose of the vaccine consisted of 300 ug of mutant IDH1 20-mer peptide. Donors had new WHO grade 3 or 4 IDH1-mutant, ATRX-lost astrocytomas. Regarding this clone: Its antigen is currently unknown.

Study-wide results and caveats: Detectable vaccine-induced immune responses arose in 93.3% of patients.

The clonotype was recovered from a man in his forties or fifties with glioma. Sequencing used PBMCs, obtained from a glioma patient whose treatment included an IDH1 peptide vaccine.

The CDR3 sequence: CASKPGQGANTEAFF. Here the CDR3 DNA reads TGTGCCAGTAAACCGGGACAGGGGGCTAACACTGAAGCTTTCTTT. The chain links TRBV19 to TRBJ1-1, with 12 bases matching TRBD1. This CDR3 spans 15 amino acids. The V gene's germline CDR1 is LNHDA and CDR2 SQIVND (reference sequence). Unmatched junction bases numbered 5, after V lost 7 bases and J lost 2 bases.